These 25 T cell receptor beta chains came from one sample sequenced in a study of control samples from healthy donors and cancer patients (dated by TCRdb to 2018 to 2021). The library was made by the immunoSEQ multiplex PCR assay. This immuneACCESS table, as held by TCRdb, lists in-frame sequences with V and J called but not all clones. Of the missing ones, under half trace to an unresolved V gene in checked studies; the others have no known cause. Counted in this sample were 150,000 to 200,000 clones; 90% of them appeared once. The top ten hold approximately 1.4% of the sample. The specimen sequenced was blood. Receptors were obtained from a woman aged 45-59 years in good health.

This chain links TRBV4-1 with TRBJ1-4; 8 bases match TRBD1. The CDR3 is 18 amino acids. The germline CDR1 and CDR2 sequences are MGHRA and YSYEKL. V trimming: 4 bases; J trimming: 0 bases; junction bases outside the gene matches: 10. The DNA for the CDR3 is TGCGCCAGCAGCCGACAGGCAGGGGGCCCAGCAACTAATGAAAAACTGTTTTTT. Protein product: CASSRQAGGPATNEKLFF.

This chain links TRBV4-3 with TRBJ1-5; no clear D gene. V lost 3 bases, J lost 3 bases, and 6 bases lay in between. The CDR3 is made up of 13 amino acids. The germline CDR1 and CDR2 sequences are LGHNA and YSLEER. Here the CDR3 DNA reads TGCGCCAGCAGCCAGGCCCCCAATCAGCCCCAGCATTTT. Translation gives CASSQAPNQPQHF.

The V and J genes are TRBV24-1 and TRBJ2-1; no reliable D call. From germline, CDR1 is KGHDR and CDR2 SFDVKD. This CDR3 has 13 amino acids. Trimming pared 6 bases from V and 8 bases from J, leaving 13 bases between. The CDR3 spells CATSRPADHEQFF. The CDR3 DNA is TGTGCCACCAGTAGGCCAGCCGACCATGAGCAGTTCTTC.

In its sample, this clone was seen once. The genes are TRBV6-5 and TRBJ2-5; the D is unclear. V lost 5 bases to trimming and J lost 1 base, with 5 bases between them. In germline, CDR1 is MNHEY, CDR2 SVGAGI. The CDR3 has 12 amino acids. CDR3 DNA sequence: TGTGCCAGCAGTCCACCCCAAGAGACCCAGTACTTC. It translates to CASSPPQETQYF.

Written as DNA, the CDR3 is TGTGCCAGCAGTTACGCTAGCGGGGGTTACAATGAGCAGTTCTTC. It specifies CASSYASGGYNEQFF. The chain employs TRBV6-5 and TRBJ2-1; 10 bases match TRBD2. Germline CDR1 MNHEY, CDR2 SVGAGI. The CDR3 runs to 15 residues. J gave up 4 bases and V 2 bases, and 2 bases lay outside the gene matches.

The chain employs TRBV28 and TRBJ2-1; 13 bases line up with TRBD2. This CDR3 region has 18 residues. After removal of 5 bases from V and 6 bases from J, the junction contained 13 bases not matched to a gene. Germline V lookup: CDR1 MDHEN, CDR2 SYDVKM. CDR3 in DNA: TGTGCCAGCAGTCCCAGGACTAGCGGGAGCCGTATAACCAATGAGCAGTTCTTC. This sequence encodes CASSPRTSGSRITNEQFF.

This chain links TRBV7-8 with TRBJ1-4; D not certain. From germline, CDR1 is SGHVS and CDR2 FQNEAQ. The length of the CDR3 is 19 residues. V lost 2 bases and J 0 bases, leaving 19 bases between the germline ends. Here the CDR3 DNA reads TGTGCCAGCAGCTTAAGGTGGTTAGCTAGCGGCGCAACTAATGAAAAACTGTTTTTT. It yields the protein CASSLRWLASGATNEKLFF.

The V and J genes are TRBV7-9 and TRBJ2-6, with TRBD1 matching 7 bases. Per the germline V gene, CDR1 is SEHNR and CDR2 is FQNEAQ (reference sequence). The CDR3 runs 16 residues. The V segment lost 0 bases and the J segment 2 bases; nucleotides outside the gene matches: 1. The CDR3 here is CASSLAGGAGANVLTF. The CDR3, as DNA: TGTGCCAGCAGCTTAGCAGGGGGCGCTGGGGCCAACGTCCTGACTTTC.

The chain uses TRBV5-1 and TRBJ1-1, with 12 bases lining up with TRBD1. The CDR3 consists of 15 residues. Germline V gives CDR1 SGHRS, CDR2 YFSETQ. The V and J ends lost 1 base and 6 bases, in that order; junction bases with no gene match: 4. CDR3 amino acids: CASSLKGQGAAEAFF. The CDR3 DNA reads TGCGCCAGCAGCTTGAAGGGACAGGGGGCCGCTGAAGCTTTCTTT.

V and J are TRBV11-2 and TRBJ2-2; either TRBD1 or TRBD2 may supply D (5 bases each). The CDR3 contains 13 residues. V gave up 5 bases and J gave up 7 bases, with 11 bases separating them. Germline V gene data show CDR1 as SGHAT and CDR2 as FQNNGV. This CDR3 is CASSIRGDGELFF. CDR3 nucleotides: TGTGCCAGCAGCATAAGAGGGGACGGGGAGCTGTTTTTT.

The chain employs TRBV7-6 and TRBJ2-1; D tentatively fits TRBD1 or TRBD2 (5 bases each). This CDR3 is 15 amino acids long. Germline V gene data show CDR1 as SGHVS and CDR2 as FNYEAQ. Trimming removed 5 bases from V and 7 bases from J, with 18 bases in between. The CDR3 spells CASSVRTGTRNEQFF. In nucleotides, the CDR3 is TGTGCCAGCAGCGTTCGGACCGGGACCAGGAATGAGCAGTTCTTC.

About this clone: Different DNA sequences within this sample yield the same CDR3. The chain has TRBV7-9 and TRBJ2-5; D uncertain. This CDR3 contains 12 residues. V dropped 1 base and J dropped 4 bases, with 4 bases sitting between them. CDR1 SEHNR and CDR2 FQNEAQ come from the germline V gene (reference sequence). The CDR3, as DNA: TGTGCCAGCAGCTTAGTCGGAGAGACCCAGTACTTC. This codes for CASSLVGETQYF.

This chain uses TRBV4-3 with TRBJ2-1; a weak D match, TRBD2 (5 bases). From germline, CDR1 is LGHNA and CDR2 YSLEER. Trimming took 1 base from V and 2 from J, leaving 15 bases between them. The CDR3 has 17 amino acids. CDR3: CASSQALATGTYNEQFF. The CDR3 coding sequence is TGCGCCAGCAGCCAAGCCTTAGCGACGGGGACCTACAATGAGCAGTTCTTC.

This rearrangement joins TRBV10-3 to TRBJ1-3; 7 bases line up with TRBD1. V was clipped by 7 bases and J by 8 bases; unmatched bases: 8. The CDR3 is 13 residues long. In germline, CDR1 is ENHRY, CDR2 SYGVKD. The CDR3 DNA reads TGTGCCATCAAACAGGGGATGGGAGACACCATATATTTT. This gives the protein CAIKQGMGDTIYF.

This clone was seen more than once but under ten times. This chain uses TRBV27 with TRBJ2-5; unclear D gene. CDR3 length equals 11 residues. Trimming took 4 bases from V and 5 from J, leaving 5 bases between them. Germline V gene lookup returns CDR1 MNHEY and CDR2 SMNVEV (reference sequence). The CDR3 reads CASSSGETQYF. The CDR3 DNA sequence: TGTGCCAGCAGTTCTGGGGAGACCCAGTACTTC.

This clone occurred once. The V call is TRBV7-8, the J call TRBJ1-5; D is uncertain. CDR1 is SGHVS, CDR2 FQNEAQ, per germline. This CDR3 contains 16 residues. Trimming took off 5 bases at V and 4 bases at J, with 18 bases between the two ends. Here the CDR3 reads CASSGLLSGTNQPQHF. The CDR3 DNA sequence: TGTGCCAGCAGCGGCCTTTTGTCAGGCACTAATCAGCCCCAGCATTTT.

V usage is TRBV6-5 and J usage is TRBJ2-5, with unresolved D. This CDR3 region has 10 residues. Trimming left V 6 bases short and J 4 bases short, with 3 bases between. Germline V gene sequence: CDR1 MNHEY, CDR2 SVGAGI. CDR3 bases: TGTGCCAGCAGAGGAGAGACCCAGTACTTC. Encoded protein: CASRGETQYF.

The CDR3 region is CASTTGPGGNTEAFF. The CDR3 region has the DNA TGTGCCAGTACCACAGGTCCGGGGGGGAACACTGAAGCTTTCTTT. The chain is built from TRBV19 and TRBJ1-1, with D tentatively TRBD1 (5 bases). The CDR3 is 15 residues long. CDR1 is LNHDA and CDR2 is SQIVND in the germline V gene (reference sequence). V was trimmed by 7 bases and J by 1 base, leaving 16 bases between them.

CDR3 residues: CASSPSVATGFGYTF. Written as DNA, the CDR3 is TGTGCCAGCTCACCTTCCGTGGCCACAGGGTTCGGCTACACCTTC. V is TRBV18 and J is TRBJ1-2; tentatively, D is TRBD1 (6 bases). The germline V gene encodes CDR1 KGHSH and CDR2 LQKENI. This CDR3 is built from 15 residues. Trimming pared 3 bases from V and 8 bases from J, leaving 19 bases between.

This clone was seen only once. DNA for the CDR3: TGTGCCAGCAGCCACAGGGGTGCGGAGACCCAGTACTTC. Its protein product is CASSHRGAETQYF. V usage is TRBV14 and J usage is TRBJ2-5; maybe TRBD1 (6 bases). The V gene lost 3 bases and the J gene lost 5 bases, with 10 bases spanning the gap. The CDR3 covers 13 residues. The V gene's germline CDR1 is SGHDN and CDR2 FVKESK.

The chain's CDR3 is CASRSGGSQPQHF. DNA of the CDR3: TGTGCCAGCAGGTCAGGGGGAAGTCAGCCCCAGCATTTT. J is TRBJ1-5 and V is TRBV12-3 or TRBV12-4; 7 bases are shared with TRBD1. CDR3 length: 13 amino acids. Trimming removed 6 bases from V and 6 bases from J; junction bases left unmatched: 5.

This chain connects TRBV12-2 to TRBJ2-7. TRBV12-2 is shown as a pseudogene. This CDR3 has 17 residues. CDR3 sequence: CASRLAKGHRGPYEQYF. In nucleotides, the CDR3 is TGTGCAAGTCGCTTAGCTAAGGGGCACCGGGGACCCTACGAGCAGTACTTC.

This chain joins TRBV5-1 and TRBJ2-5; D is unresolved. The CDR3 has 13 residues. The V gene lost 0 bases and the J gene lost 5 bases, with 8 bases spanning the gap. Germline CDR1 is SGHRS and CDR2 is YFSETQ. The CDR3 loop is CASSLDILETQYF. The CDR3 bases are TGCGCCAGCAGCTTGGATATCCTGGAGACCCAGTACTTC.

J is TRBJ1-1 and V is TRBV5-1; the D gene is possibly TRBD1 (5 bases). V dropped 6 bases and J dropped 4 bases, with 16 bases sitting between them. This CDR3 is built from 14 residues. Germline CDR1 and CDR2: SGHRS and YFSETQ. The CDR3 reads CASTSGGSGTEAFF. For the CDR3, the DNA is TGCGCCAGCACCTCGGGGGGGAGCGGCACTGAAGCTTTCTTT.

CDR3 sequence: CASSQDRGGYSPLHF. In DNA, the CDR3 is TGCGCCAGCAGCCAAGATCGGGGGGGGTACTCACCCCTCCACTTT. The chain has TRBV4-1 and TRBJ1-6; tentative D call: TRBD1 (5 bases). The length of the CDR3 is 15 residues. Germline assignment: CDR1 MGHRA and CDR2 YSYEKL. Trimming left V 0 bases short and J 10 bases short, with 13 bases between.